This is a list of T cell receptor beta chains from one sample in a study of blood T cell repertoires in COVID-19. The assay was immunoSEQ multiplex PCR, and TCRdb's table has in-frame clones only and misses some. The sample consists of more than 15,000 clones, 88% of them appearing once. The source material was peripheral blood. Every receptor here comes from a man aged 40-49 years with active COVID-19. CDR3s include the opening cysteine and the closing phenylalanine or tryptophan. A D gene is named only where the DNA matches it firmly. Clone size is stated in some rows and not others, as once, few, many or a class when expanded.

TRBV18	NA	TRBJ2-7	NA	TGTGCCAGCTCCGATATAGAAGGGGGAGAGCAGTACTTC	CASSDIEGGEQYF
TRBV12-5	NA	TRBJ2-5	NA	TGTGCTAGTGGTTTCGGGATGTCGGGAGCCGTAGAGACCCAGTACTTC	CASGFGMSGAVETQYF
TRBV11-2	TRBD2	TRBJ2-5	NA	TGTGCCAGCAGCCTAGCGGGAATCCAAGAGACCCAGTACTTC	CASSLAGIQETQYF
TRBV5-6	TRBD1	TRBJ2-7	NA	TGTGCCAGCAGCTTTCCCGACAGGGGTTACGAGCAGTACTTC	CASSFPDRGYEQYF
TRBV7-9	TRBD2	TRBJ2-1	NA	TGTGCCAGCAGCTTTAGCGGGAGCAATGAGCAGTTCTTC	CASSFSGSNEQFF
TRBV9	TRBD1	TRBJ2-7	NA	TGTGCCAGCAGCGTAGGGACAGGGCCCTACGAGCAGTACTTC	CASSVGTGPYEQYF
TRBV9	TRBD1	TRBJ2-7	few	TGTGCCAGCAGCGTAGGGACAGGGCGCGGATACGAGCAGTACTTC	CASSVGTGRGYEQYF
TRBV27	TRBD1	TRBJ1-1	NA	TGTGCCAGCAGTTTTACCCCGGGACAGGGATTGAACACTGAAGCTTTCTTT	CASSFTPGQGLNTEAFF
TRBV7-2	NA	TRBJ1-5	NA	TGTGCCAGCAGCCCCAGTTTCAATCAGCCCCAGCATTTT	CASSPSFNQPQHF
TRBV7-2	TRBD1	TRBJ1-1	large	TGTGCCAGCAGCTTTAATAGTGTAGACAGGGGTTGGCAGAACACTGAAGCTTTCTTT	CASSFNSVDRGWQNTEAFF
TRBV23-1	NA	TRBJ1-5	NA	TGCGCCAGCAGTCAGACAGTAAGCAATCAGCCCCAGCATTTT	CASSQTVSNQPQHF
TRBV6-2/TRBV6-3	NA	TRBJ2-1	NA	TGTGCCAGCAGTAGAGACTCTATTAAGTACAATGAGCAGTTCTTC	CASSRDSIKYNEQFF
TRBV6-5	NA	TRBJ2-7	NA	TGTGCCAGCAGGCAGCCATTGTGGGGGCAGGACGAGCAGTACTTC	CASRQPLWGQDEQYF
TRBV7-9	NA	TRBJ2-7	NA	TGTGCCAGCAGCCCACCGGGCTACGAGCAGTACTTC	CASSPPGYEQYF
TRBV5-5	NA	TRBJ1-2	NA	TGTGCCAGCAGCTTGTTTCGGGGGGAGGTCGACTATGGCTACACCTTC	CASSLFRGEVDYGYTF
TRBV19	TRBD1	TRBJ2-1	NA	TGTGCCAGTAATTCACGGCGGACAGGCGGCCACAATGAGCAGTTCTTC	CASNSRRTGGHNEQFF
TRBV18	TRBD1	TRBJ2-6	NA	TGTGCCAGCTCACCCGACAGGGCTGCAGGGGCCAACGTCCTGACTTTC	CASSPDRAAGANVLTF
TRBV7-9	TRBD1	TRBJ2-3	NA	TGTGCCAGCAGCCGGACAGGGCTGACAGATACGCAGTATTTT	CASSRTGLTDTQYF
TRBV4-1	TRBD2	TRBJ2-7	few	TGCGCCAGCAGCCAAGTGGGCGGGAGGCTCTACGAGCAGTACTTC	CASSQVGGRLYEQYF
TRBV5-4	NA	TRBJ1-6	NA	TGTGCCAGCAGCTTCGGACAGCTGAGTTATAATTCACCCCTCCACTTT	CASSFGQLSYNSPLHF
TRBV7-8	NA	TRBJ2-7	medium-sized	TGTGCCAGCAGCCCGAAGACTAGTTATTCTCCCTACGAGCAGTACTTC	CASSPKTSYSPYEQYF
TRBV7-9	TRBD1	TRBJ2-7	NA	TGTGCCAGCAGCTTACGCCCACGAGACAGGGCTTTTCGAGGCGAGCAGTACTTC	CASSLRPRDRAFRGEQYF
TRBV6-5	TRBD2	TRBJ2-7	NA	TGTGCCAGCAGTTGGAGTAGCGGGAGCTCCTACGAGCAGTACTTC	CASSWSSGSSYEQYF
TRBV18	NA	TRBJ1-5	NA	TGTGCCAGCTCACCCCAGGGCCACCCCAATCAGCCCCAGCATTTT	CASSPQGHPNQPQHF
TRBV10-1	NA	TRBJ2-1	NA	TGCGCCAGCAGTGGTCGGGAGAGTATGGATGAGCAGTTCTTC	CASSGRESMDEQFF
TRBV7-9	TRBD2	TRBJ2-5	NA	TGTGCCAGCAGCCCAGGTACTAGCGGAAAGCACCAAGAGACCCAGTACTTC	CASSPGTSGKHQETQYF
TRBV3-1/TRBV3-2	TRBD2	TRBJ2-7	once	TGTGCCAGCAGCCACACCGGGACTAGCGCCTACGAGCAGTACTTC	CASSHTGTSAYEQYF